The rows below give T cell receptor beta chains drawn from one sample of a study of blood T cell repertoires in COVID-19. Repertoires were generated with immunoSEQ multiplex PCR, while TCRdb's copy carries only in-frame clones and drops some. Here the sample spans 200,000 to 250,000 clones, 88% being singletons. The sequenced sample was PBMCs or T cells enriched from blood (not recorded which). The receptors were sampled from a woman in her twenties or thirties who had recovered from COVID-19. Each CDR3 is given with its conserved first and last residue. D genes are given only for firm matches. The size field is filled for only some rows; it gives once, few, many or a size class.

cdr3_nt: TGTGCCAGCAGCTTATGGACAGGGGGCGGCATTGGGGATGAGCAGTTCTTC
cdr3_aa: CASSLWTGGGIGDEQFF
d_call: TRBD1
v_call: TRBV7-8
j_call: TRBJ2-1
clone_size: once

cdr3_nt: TGTGCCAGTAGGCTTGGACAGGCTAACACCGGGGAGCTGTTTTTT
cdr3_aa: CASRLGQANTGELFF
d_call: TRBD1
v_call: TRBV19
j_call: TRBJ2-2
clone_size: -

cdr3_nt: TGTGCCAGCAGTTCATCAGGGGTTCAGCCCCAGCATTTT
cdr3_aa: CASSSSGVQPQHF
d_call: -
v_call: TRBV27
j_call: TRBJ1-5
clone_size: -

cdr3_nt: TGTGCCAGCAGCCGCCGGACAGGGGAATATGGCTACACCTTC
cdr3_aa: CASSRRTGEYGYTF
d_call: TRBD1
v_call: TRBV6-5
j_call: TRBJ1-2
clone_size: -

cdr3_nt: TGCGCCAGCAGCTCGACGGGACACTCTGGAAACACCATATATTTT
cdr3_aa: CASSSTGHSGNTIYF
d_call: -
v_call: TRBV5-1
j_call: TRBJ1-3
clone_size: -

cdr3_nt: TGTGCCATCGGGGACAGGGCTGCTGGAAACACCATATATTTT
cdr3_aa: CAIGDRAAGNTIYF
d_call: TRBD1
v_call: TRBV10-3
j_call: TRBJ1-3
clone_size: -

cdr3_nt: TGTGCCAGCAGTTCCGGGGACAGCCAAGAGACCCAGTACTTC
cdr3_aa: CASSSGDSQETQYF
d_call: TRBD1
v_call: TRBV6-5
j_call: TRBJ2-5
clone_size: once

cdr3_nt: TGTGCCAGCAGTGAACATCGGTTAAAAATTGAAGCTTTCTTT
cdr3_aa: CASSEHRLKIEAFF
d_call: -
v_call: TRBV2
j_call: TRBJ1-1
clone_size: once

cdr3_nt: TGTGCCAGCAGGAAAACAGACTACGAGCAGTACTTC
cdr3_aa: CASRKTDYEQYF
d_call: -
v_call: TRBV6-5
j_call: TRBJ2-7
clone_size: few

cdr3_nt: TGTGCCAGCTCATCCGACAGGGAAGGTGGCTACACCTTC
cdr3_aa: CASSSDREGGYTF
d_call: TRBD1
v_call: TRBV18
j_call: TRBJ1-2
clone_size: -

cdr3_nt: TGTGCCAGCTCGCCTAAGTCCGTGAGCTCCTACGAGCAGTACTTC
cdr3_aa: CASSPKSVSSYEQYF
d_call: -
v_call: TRBV27
j_call: TRBJ2-7
clone_size: -

cdr3_nt: TGTGCCGCGGGACAGGGGCTGGGCGAGCAGTACTTC
cdr3_aa: CAAGQGLGEQYF
d_call: TRBD1
v_call: TRBV6-5
j_call: TRBJ2-7
clone_size: -

cdr3_nt: TGTGCTAGTGGTTTACCCAGGCGACGGACTAACTATGGCTACACCTTC
cdr3_aa: CASGLPRRRTNYGYTF
d_call: -
v_call: TRBV12-5
j_call: TRBJ1-2
clone_size: -

cdr3_nt: TGTGCCAGCAGCTTTCTCGTAAAAGGGGTAACTGAAGCTTTCTTT
cdr3_aa: CASSFLVKGVTEAFF
d_call: -
v_call: TRBV12-1
j_call: TRBJ1-1
clone_size: -

cdr3_nt: TGCGCCAGCAGCCACATCGGACTCCTCTATGGCTACACCTTC
cdr3_aa: CASSHIGLLYGYTF
d_call: -
v_call: TRBV4-3
j_call: TRBJ1-2
clone_size: once

cdr3_nt: TGCGCCAGCAGCCGGTGGGACAGCTCCTACGAGCAGTACTTC
cdr3_aa: CASSRWDSSYEQYF
d_call: TRBD1
v_call: TRBV5-1
j_call: TRBJ2-7
clone_size: -

cdr3_nt: TGTGCCAGCACTGAGGGAGGTTGGGAAGATGGCTACACCTTC
cdr3_aa: CASTEGGWEDGYTF
d_call: -
v_call: TRBV25-1
j_call: TRBJ1-2
clone_size: -

cdr3_nt: TGCAGCGTGACCGGGACTGGGAACACTGAAGCTTTCTTT
cdr3_aa: CSVTGTGNTEAFF
d_call: -
v_call: TRBV29-1
j_call: TRBJ1-1
clone_size: few

cdr3_nt: TGCGCCAGCAGCCAAGGGGCAAGCTATGGCTACACCTTC
cdr3_aa: CASSQGASYGYTF
d_call: -
v_call: TRBV4-1
j_call: TRBJ1-2
clone_size: -

cdr3_nt: TGTGCCAGTAATCCCGCAGGGGGCCTCACTGAAGCTTTCTTT
cdr3_aa: CASNPAGGLTEAFF
d_call: TRBD1
v_call: TRBV19
j_call: TRBJ1-1
clone_size: few

cdr3_nt: TGTGCCAGCTCACCACGACAGGGTTATTCACCCCTCCACTTT
cdr3_aa: CASSPRQGYSPLHF
d_call: TRBD1
v_call: TRBV18
j_call: TRBJ1-6
clone_size: -

cdr3_nt: TGTGCCAGTAGCCTTGGAAGGACAGGGAAAGGCAATCAGCCCCAGCATTTT
cdr3_aa: CASSLGRTGKGNQPQHF
d_call: TRBD1
v_call: TRBV19
j_call: TRBJ1-5
clone_size: -

cdr3_nt: TGTGCCAGCAGCTCGGGACAGAGACTTTACGAGCAGTACTTC
cdr3_aa: CASSSGQRLYEQYF
d_call: TRBD1
v_call: TRBV6-5
j_call: TRBJ2-7
clone_size: -

cdr3_nt: TGCGCCAGCAGCTTGTTTTGGGGGCCGTTGGTTGTGGAGACCCAGTACTTC
cdr3_aa: CASSLFWGPLVVETQYF
d_call: -
v_call: TRBV5-1
j_call: TRBJ2-5
clone_size: -

cdr3_nt: TGTGCCAGTCTCGTTGACAGGAACACTGAAGCTTTCTTT
cdr3_aa: CASLVDRNTEAFF
d_call: -
v_call: TRBV6-5
j_call: TRBJ1-1
clone_size: once

cdr3_nt: TGTGCCAGCAGCCCCGGACAGGGGGCTGGGTATGGCTACACCTTC
cdr3_aa: CASSPGQGAGYGYTF
d_call: TRBD1
v_call: TRBV7-2
j_call: TRBJ1-2
clone_size: -

cdr3_nt: TGTGCCAGCAGCTTAGCGCGGGGTAGGGCCAACGTCCTGACTTTC
cdr3_aa: CASSLARGRANVLTF
d_call: -
v_call: TRBV11-2
j_call: TRBJ2-6
clone_size: once

cdr3_nt: TGTGCCAGCAGTGAAGGTGGGGGGGGCCCTAATGAAAAACTGTTTTTT
cdr3_aa: CASSEGGGGPNEKLFF
d_call: -
v_call: TRBV6-1
j_call: TRBJ1-4
clone_size: -

cdr3_nt: TGTGCCAGCAGATCCGGGAGTAGTGCAACTAATGAAAAACTGTTTTTT
cdr3_aa: CASRSGSSATNEKLFF
d_call: -
v_call: TRBV2
j_call: TRBJ1-4
clone_size: -

cdr3_nt: TGTGCCAGCAGCTTAGGAGCGGGGGGGCCCGATACGCAGTATTTT
cdr3_aa: CASSLGAGGPDTQYF
d_call: TRBD2
v_call: TRBV7-7
j_call: TRBJ2-3
clone_size: -

cdr3_nt: TGTGCCAGCAGCGTAGAGGGGGCAGGTCAGCCCCAGCATTTT
cdr3_aa: CASSVEGAGQPQHF
d_call: TRBD1
v_call: TRBV9
j_call: TRBJ1-5
clone_size: -

cdr3_nt: TGCGCCAGCAGCCTCCGGGAGGGGGACTACGAGCAGTACTTC
cdr3_aa: CASSLREGDYEQYF
d_call: TRBD2
v_call: TRBV4-1
j_call: TRBJ2-7
clone_size: -

cdr3_nt: TGTGCCAGCAGTTTGGTGCAGGGGGCCTACGAGCAGTACTTC
cdr3_aa: CASSLVQGAYEQYF
d_call: TRBD1
v_call: TRBV6-5
j_call: TRBJ2-7
clone_size: -

cdr3_nt: TGTGCCAGCAGCTTAGAACTCCCGGAGACCCAGTACTTC
cdr3_aa: CASSLELPETQYF
d_call: -
v_call: TRBV5-4
j_call: TRBJ2-5
clone_size: -

cdr3_nt: TGTGCCACCAGCAGAGATCGGGACACGATGGTCCTCCACTTT
cdr3_aa: CATSRDRDTMVLHF
d_call: -
v_call: TRBV15
j_call: TRBJ1-6
clone_size: -

cdr3_nt: TGCGCCAGCAGCCCCAGGACAGGGCTATTTTTGGGAGGCTACACCTTC
cdr3_aa: CASSPRTGLFLGGYTF
d_call: TRBD1
v_call: TRBV4-3
j_call: TRBJ1-2
clone_size: few

cdr3_nt: TGTGCCAGCAGCAAGCGCACAGGTTATCAGCCCCAGCATTTT
cdr3_aa: CASSKRTGYQPQHF
d_call: -
v_call: TRBV21-1
j_call: TRBJ1-5
clone_size: few

cdr3_nt: TGTGCCAGCAGGACTAGCGGGGGTTACAATGAGCAGTTCTTC
cdr3_aa: CASRTSGGYNEQFF
d_call: TRBD2
v_call: TRBV25-1
j_call: TRBJ2-1
clone_size: -

cdr3_nt: TGTGCCAGTAGTATAACAGGGGTCCAAGAGACCCAGTACTTC
cdr3_aa: CASSITGVQETQYF
d_call: TRBD1
v_call: TRBV19
j_call: TRBJ2-5
clone_size: -